This TCR beta chain appears in the sequencing data of a study of T cells in Graves' hyperthyroidism and ophthalmopathy. Study conclusions and caveats: Onset of ophthalmopathy came a median around 7.1 months after the model predicted it. Ophthalmopathy was distinguished from stable hyperthyroidism by 13 V-J signatures.

Details on this clonotype: What it binds is not known.

TCR beta CDR3 region amplification was performed from RNA transcripts. An initial round of RT-PCR targeting the TCR CDR3 relied on the HTBI primer set. TCRdb reprocessed the multiplex PCR reads via MiXCR and lists one record per CDR3 protein. The table records around 600,000 distinct CDR3 sequences, 45% of them present only once. CDR1 DFQATT and CDR2 SNEGSKA come from the germline V gene (reference sequence). The V segment lost 2 bases and the J segment 4 bases; nucleotides outside the gene matches: 9. The CDR3 covers 15 residues. Sample: peripheral blood or thyroid tissue (not recorded which). The rearrangement links TRBV20-1 to TRBJ1-1; 8 nucleotides match TRBD1. This sequence was found in an adult man with Graves' disease, either hyperthyroidism or ophthalmopathy (not recorded which). The CDR3 sequence: CSARQGANVSTEAFF. In DNA form, the CDR3 reads TGCAGTGCTAGACAGGGGGCAAACGTGAGCACTGAAGCTTTCTTT.